This TCR beta chain was documented in a study of beta chain features in type 1 diabetes (dated by TCRdb to 2016 to 2018). With respect to the entire study: Patients and healthy donors did not differ in mean age, gender distribution, total cell number or subset yield. A total of under 120,000,000 sorted cells were examined across all samples, and RNA yield correlated strongly with the number of cells per subset. Whereas all 30 or so donors provided naive and central memory subsets, regulatory and stem cell-like memory subsets were isolated from just 8 patients and roughly eight healthy donors. The study compared the TCRB repertoires of sorted circulating CD4+ T cell subsets in recently diagnosed type 1 diabetes patients with those in matched healthy donors. Here is what the overall study found, with its caveats: A moderate but significant shortening of TCRB CDR3 length was observed in type 1 diabetes patients in all four CD4+ subsets. Because cDNA rather than genomic DNA was sequenced, highly expressing activated cells could have been over-represented, although no difference in activation and CD3 levels was found between groups. PCR may preferentially amplify shorter templates, but because patient and control samples were amplified and corrected together, any resulting skew would affect both groups equally. Because small numbers of individuals were included in the HLA sub-analyses, any influence of HLA type on TCRB rearrangement was left unresolved. Patients with type 1 diabetes made fewer insertions and deleted more nucleotides at VDJ recombination sites, implying thymic rearrangement abnormalities. Naive, central memory and regulatory TCRB repertoires appeared more similar among patients than among healthy donors.

Reading from cysteine to phenylalanine, the CDR3 counts 15 amino acids. Just the 45-base CDR3 DNA is kept, in frame starting at base 1. In the germline V gene, CDR1 corresponds to SNHLY and CDR2 to FYNNEI. Here V drops 6 bases and J drops 1 base, and the junction holds 4 bases not matched to any gene. The High Capacity cDNA Reverse Transcription Kit was used to reverse transcribe all of the isolated RNA, meaning that expressed TCRB transcripts were what got sequenced. Deep immunoSEQ sequencing was applied to naive, central memory and regulatory T cell samples, giving an average of about 3.7 million total reads per sample. Sorted cells were lysed in RLT buffer and RNA was extracted with DNase-treated RNeasy Micro or Mini kits, depending on cell number. To prevent cross-contamination, every cell subset was processed on its own, while patient and healthy donor samples were processed together. TCRB sequences were amplified from cDNA with the immunoSEQ multiplex PCR, producing 87-bp fragments spanning the CDR3 region. The amplicons were sequenced using the Illumina HiSeq platform. The paper's data handling went like this. PCR bias was corrected computationally using synthetic template baselines, and reads within Hamming distance 2 were collapsed, with unmergeable singletons discarded. Reads were aligned against IMGT to assign V, D and J genes, CDR3 length and insertions or deletions at six rearrangement sites. Within each subset, clonotype counts were normalized to sorted cell number, after which true diversity and Gini coefficients were computed with the tcR R package. The overlap coefficient, calculated on TCRB nucleotide sequences, was used to quantify repertoire sharing. As a proxy for the pre-selection repertoire, out-of-frame TCRB sequences from naive cells were analyzed. In TCRdb, the immuneACCESS table is reduced to in-frame sequences with V and J assigned. These tables do not hold every clone; where another copy was compared, an unresolved V gene accounts for under half, and the others remain unexplained. D and trimming come from the DNA, and the V and J calls and clone size come from that table. This sample lists over 650,000 clones; around an eighth were detected once. The ten largest clones capture less than 0.04% of the sample.

A single peripheral blood draw of about 116 mL on average was collected from each donor into heparinised tubes. A BD FACSAria II was used to sort naive, central memory, regulatory and stem cell-like memory CD4+ T cells with a panel that included CD45RO, CCR7, CD25, CD127, CD95 and CD27. Every sorted population had a purity above 95%. PBMCs were isolated right away by Lymphoprep density gradient centrifugation and were stained directly, without culture. So that batch effects would be minimized, each experiment stained and sorted samples in pairs, pairing one healthy donor with one patient. Concerning this clone itself: Its binding antigen is unknown. There are no base qualities to consult, and no much larger clone falls within one base.

The TCR comes from a man aged 18 to 35 with type 1 diabetes. The sample comprised naive CD4+ T cells from blood. According to the study, the label for this sample's cell subset or site signals: true naive CD4+ T cells. The rearrangement combines TRBV2 with TRBJ2-1; 9 central nucleotides agree with TRBD2. The CDR3 protein is CASRVAGVSYNEQFF. The sequenced DNA: TGTGCCAGCAGAGTAGCGGGGGTTTCCTACAATGAGCAGTTCTTC. Full variable domain (CDR3 extended with the reference TRBV2 and TRBJ2-1 proteins): EPEVTQTPSHQVTQMGQEVILRCVPISNHLYFYWYRQILGQKVEFLVSFYNNEISEKSEIFDDQFSVERPDGSNFTLKIRSTKLEDSAMYFCASRVAGVSYNEQFFGPGTRLTVL.